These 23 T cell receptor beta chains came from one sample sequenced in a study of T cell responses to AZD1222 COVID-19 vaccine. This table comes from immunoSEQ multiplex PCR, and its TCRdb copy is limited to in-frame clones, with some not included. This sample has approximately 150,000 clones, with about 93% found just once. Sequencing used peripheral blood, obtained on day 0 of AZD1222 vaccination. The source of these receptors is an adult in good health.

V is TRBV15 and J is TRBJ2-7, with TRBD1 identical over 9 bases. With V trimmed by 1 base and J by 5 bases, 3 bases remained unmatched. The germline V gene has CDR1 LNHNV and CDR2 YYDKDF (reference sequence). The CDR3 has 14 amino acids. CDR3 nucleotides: TGTGCCACCAGCAGAGCCGGGACAGGGAACGAGCAGTACTTC. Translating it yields CATSRAGTGNEQYF.

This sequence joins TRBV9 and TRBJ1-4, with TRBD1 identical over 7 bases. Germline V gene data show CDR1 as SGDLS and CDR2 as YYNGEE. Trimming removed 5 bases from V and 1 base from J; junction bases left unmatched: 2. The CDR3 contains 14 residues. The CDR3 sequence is CASSRQGTNEKLFF. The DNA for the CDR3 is TGTGCCAGCAGTAGACAGGGAACTAATGAAAAACTGTTTTTT.

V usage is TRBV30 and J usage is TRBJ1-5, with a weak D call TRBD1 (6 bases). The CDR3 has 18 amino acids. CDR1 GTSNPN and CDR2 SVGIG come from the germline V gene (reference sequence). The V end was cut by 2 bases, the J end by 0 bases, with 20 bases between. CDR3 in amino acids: CAWSRTPPGVRSNQPQHF. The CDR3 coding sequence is TGTGCCTGGAGTCGCACTCCCCCAGGGGTACGTAGCAATCAGCCCCAGCATTTT.

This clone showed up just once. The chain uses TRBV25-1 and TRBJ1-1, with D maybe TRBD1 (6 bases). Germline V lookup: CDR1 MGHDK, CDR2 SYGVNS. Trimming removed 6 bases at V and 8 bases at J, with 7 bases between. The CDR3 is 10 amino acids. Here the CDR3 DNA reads TGTGCCAGCAGACAGGGAGAAGCTTTCTTT. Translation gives CASRQGEAFF.

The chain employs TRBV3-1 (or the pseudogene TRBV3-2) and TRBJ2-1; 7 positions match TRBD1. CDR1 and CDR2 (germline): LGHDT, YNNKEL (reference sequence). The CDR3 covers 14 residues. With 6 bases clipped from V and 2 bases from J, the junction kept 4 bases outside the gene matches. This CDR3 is CASRRQGPYNEQFF. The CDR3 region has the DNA TGTGCCAGCAGAAGACAGGGCCCCTACAATGAGCAGTTCTTC.

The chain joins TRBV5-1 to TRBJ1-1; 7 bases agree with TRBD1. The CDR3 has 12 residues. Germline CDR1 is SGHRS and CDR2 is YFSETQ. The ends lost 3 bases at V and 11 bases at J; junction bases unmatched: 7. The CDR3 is CASSSGAGGAFF. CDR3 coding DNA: TGCGCCAGCAGCTCGGGTGCAGGGGGTGCTTTCTTT.

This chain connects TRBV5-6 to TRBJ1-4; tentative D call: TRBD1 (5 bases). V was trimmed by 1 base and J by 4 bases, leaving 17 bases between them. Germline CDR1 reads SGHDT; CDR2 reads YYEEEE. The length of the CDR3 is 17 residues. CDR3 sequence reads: CASSLMGPGGFNEKLFF. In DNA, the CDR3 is TGTGCCAGCAGCTTGATGGGGCCAGGTGGATTTAATGAAAAACTGTTTTTT.

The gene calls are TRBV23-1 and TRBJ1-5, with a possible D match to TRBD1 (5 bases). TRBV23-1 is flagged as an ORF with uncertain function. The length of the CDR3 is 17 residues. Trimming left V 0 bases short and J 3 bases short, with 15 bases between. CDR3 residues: CASSQSSGAKINQPQHF. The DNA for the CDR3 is TGCGCCAGCAGTCAATCTTCCGGGGCGAAGATCAATCAGCCCCAGCATTTT.

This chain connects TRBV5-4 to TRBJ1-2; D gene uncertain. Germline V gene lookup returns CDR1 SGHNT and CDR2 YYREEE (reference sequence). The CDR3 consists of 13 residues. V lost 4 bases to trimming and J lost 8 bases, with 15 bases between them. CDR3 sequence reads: CASSPWGMWGYTF. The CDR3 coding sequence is TGTGCCAGCAGCCCCTGGGGTATGTGGGGCTACACCTTC. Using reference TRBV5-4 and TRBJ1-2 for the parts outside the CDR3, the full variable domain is ETGVTQSPTHLIKTRGQQVTLRCSSQSGHNTVSWYQQALGQGPQFIFQYYREEENGRGNFPPRFSGLQFPNYSSELNVNALELDDSALYLCASSPWGMWGYTFGSGTRLTVV.

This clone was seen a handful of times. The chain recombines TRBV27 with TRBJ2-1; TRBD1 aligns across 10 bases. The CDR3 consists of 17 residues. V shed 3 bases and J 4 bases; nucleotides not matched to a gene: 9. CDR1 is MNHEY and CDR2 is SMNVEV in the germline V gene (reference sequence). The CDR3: CASSFPEGQGSYNEQFF. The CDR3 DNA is TGTGCCAGCAGTTTTCCGGAGGGACAGGGGTCGTACAATGAGCAGTTCTTC.

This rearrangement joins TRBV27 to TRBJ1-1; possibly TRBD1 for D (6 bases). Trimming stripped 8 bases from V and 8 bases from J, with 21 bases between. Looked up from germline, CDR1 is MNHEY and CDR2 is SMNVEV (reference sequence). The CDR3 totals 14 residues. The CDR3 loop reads CASQNLQGSREAFF. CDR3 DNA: TGTGCCAGCCAGAACCTACAGGGCTCGCGAGAAGCTTTCTTT.

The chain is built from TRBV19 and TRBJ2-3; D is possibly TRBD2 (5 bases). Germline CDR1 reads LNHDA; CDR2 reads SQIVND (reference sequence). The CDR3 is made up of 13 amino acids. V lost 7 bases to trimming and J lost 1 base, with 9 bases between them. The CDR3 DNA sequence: TGTGCCAGTACAGTGGGAGGCACAGATACGCAGTATTTT. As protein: CASTVGGTDTQYF.

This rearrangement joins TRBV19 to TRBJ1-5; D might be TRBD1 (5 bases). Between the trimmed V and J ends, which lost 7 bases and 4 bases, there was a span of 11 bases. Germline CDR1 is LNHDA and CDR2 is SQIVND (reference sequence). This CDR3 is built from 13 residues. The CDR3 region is CASKSGLNQPQHF. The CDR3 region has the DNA TGTGCCAGTAAATCGGGGCTTAATCAGCCCCAGCATTTT. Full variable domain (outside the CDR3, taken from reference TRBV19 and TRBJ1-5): DGGITQSPKYLFRKEGQNVTLSCEQNLNHDAMYWYRQDPGQGLRLIYYSQIVNDFQKGDIAEGYSVSREKKESFPLTVTSAQKNPTAFYLCASKSGLNQPQHFGDGTRLSIL.

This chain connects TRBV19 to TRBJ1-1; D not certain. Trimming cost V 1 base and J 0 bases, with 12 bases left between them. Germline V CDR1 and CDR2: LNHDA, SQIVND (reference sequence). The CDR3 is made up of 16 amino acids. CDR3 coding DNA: TGTGCCAGTAGTATAGGCGGCAGACTCCTGAACACTGAAGCTTTCTTT. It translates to CASSIGGRLLNTEAFF.

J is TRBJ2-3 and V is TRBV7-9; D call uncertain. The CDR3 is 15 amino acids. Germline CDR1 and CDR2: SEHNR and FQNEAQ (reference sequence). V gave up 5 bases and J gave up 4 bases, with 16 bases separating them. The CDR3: CASSPLAGLSDTQYF. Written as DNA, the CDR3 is TGTGCCAGCAGCCCTCTGGCTGGGCTATCAGATACGCAGTATTTT.

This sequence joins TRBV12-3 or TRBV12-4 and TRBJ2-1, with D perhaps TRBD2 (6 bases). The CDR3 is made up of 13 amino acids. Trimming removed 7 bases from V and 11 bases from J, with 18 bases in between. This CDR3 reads CASTDRFAGKQFF. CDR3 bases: TGTGCCAGCACCGATCGGTTTGCGGGGAAGCAGTTCTTC.

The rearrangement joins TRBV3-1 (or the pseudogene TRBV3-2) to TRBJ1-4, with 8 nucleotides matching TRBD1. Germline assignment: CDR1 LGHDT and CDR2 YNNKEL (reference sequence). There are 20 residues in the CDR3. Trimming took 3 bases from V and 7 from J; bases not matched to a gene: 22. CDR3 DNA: TGTGCCAGCAGCCAGAACCCGTGGACAGGGAACGGGGTCGGTGTTGAAAAACTGTTTTTT. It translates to CASSQNPWTGNGVGVEKLFF.

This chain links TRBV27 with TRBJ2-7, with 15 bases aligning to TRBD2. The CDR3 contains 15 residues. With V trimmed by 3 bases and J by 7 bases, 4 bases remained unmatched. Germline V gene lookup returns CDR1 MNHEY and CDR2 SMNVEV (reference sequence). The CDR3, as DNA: TGTGCCAGCAGTTTGCCCGGGACTAGCGGGAGGGAGCAGTACTTC. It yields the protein CASSLPGTSGREQYF.

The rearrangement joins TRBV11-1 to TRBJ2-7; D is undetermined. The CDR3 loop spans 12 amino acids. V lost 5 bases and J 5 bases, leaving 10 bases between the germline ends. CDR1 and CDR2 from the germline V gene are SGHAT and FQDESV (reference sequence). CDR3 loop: CASSLDADEQYF. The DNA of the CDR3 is TGTGCCAGCAGCCTGGACGCCGACGAGCAGTACTTC.

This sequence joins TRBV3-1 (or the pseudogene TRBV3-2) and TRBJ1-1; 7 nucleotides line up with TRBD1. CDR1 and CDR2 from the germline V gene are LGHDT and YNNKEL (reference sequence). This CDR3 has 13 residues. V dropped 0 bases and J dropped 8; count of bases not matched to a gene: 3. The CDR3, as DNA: TGTGCCAGCAGCCAAGACAGGGGGGCAGAAGCTTTCTTT. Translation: CASSQDRGAEAFF.

DNA for the CDR3: TGTGCCAGCAACCGACAGGGGGCTATAAATCAGCCCCAGCATTTT. Protein product: CASNRQGAINQPQHF. The rearrangement uses TRBV19 and TRBJ1-5, with 10 bases that match TRBD1. The CDR3 extends over 15 amino acids. Germline V CDR1 and CDR2: LNHDA, SQIVND (reference sequence). V gave up 9 bases and J gave up 4 bases; unmatched junction bases: 9.

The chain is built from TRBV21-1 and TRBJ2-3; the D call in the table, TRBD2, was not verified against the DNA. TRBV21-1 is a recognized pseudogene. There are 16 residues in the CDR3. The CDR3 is CASSNVSSGSTDTQYF. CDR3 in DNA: TGTGCCAGCAGCAACGTGAGTAGCGGGAGCACAGATACGCAGTATTTT.

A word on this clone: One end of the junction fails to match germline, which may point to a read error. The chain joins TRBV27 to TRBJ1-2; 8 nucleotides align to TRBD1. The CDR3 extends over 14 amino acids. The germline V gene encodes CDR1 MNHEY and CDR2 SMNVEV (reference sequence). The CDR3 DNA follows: TGTGCCAGCAGTTTTCAGGGGGCGGACTATGACTACACCTTC. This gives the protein CASSFQGADYDYTF.